This T cell receptor (beta chain) was recorded in a study of blood T cell repertoires in COVID-19. Study information: There were acute and convalescent COVID-19 samples, and they came from the United States, Italy and Spain. From T cells, B-cell-depleted T cells, or PBMCs came the material, which was cDNA or gDNA.

In the original processing: Amplification of reference gene primers was used by the study to estimate nucleated cell counts. Clones were sequenced by immunoSEQ multiplex PCR, and TCRdb holds only the in-frame ones, with some missing. Clone size and the V and J calls come from that table; the DNA yielded D and trimming. The sample carries around 170,000 clones, 84% recorded once. The CDR3 length is 13 residues. Per the germline V gene, CDR1 is LGHNA and CDR2 is YNFKEQ. V was pared by 3 bases and J by 8 bases, with 2 bases of the junction left unmatched. The receptor comes from a man younger than 40 with active or convalescent COVID-19. The V and J genes are TRBV4-2 and TRBJ1-2; TRBD1 matches at 11 bases. Sequencing used peripheral blood. CDR3 sequence (DNA): TGTGCCAGCAGCCAGGGACAGGGGGGCGGCTACACCTTC. Protein sequence: CASSQGQGGGYTF.